The 10 T cell receptor beta chains below all came from one sample that was sequenced in a study of post-analysis software for immune sequencing data. Tagging with unique molecular identifiers was a feature of the TCR beta cDNA libraries. TCRdb called the PCR reads again in MiXCR, with one record for every CDR3 protein. The sample gives roughly 570,000 distinct CDR3 sequences, around 36% of which show up once; 4.5% to 7.5% is in the top ten. The study, taken as a whole, reports: Roughly 5 TRBV segments, including TRBV5-6, TRBV5-1 and TRBV20-1, were more frequent in patients than controls.

The antigens these receptors bind are not known. The sequencing input was blood. All receptors derive from a girl aged 2-17 years with multiple sclerosis.

The chain joins TRBV5-6 to TRBJ2-5; 9 positions agree with TRBD1. CDR1 is SGHDT, CDR2 YYEEEE, per germline. This CDR3 is 18 amino acids long. V trimming: 4 bases; J trimming: 0 bases; junction bases outside the gene matches: 13. The CDR3 DNA reads as TGTGCCAGCAGCCTCCCGTGGGGACAGGGTGTGGACCAAGAGACCCAGTACTTC. Protein: CASSLPWGQGVDQETQYF.

Only a few counts were recorded for this clonotype. This sequence joins TRBV12-3 or TRBV12-4 and TRBJ1-2; D may be TRBD1 (5 bases). The CDR3 length is 14 residues. Trimming left V 8 bases short and J 5 bases short, with 18 bases between. The CDR3 DNA is TGTGCCAGCGCCCCTTGGGGGAATGGGTATGGCTACACCTTC. Residues: CASAPWGNGYGYTF.

This clonotype showed up many times. The chain has TRBV6-1 and TRBJ1-2; the D is unclear. The germline gives CDR1 MNHNS, CDR2 SASEGT. V was trimmed by 4 bases and J by 4 bases, leaving 7 bases between them. This CDR3 comprises 12 residues. The CDR3 sequence is CASSVGLYGYTF. The DNA of the CDR3 is TGTGCCAGCAGTGTCGGTCTCTATGGCTACACCTTC.

In this sample, this clonotype turned up a few times. This rearrangement joins TRBV4-1 to TRBJ2-3; 8 bases align to TRBD2. Germline values: CDR1 MGHRA, CDR2 YSYEKL. The CDR3 runs 14 residues. Trimming removed 4 bases from V and 8 bases from J; junction bases left unmatched: 8. The CDR3 is CASSPPDLAGTQYF. CDR3 sequence (DNA): TGCGCCAGCAGCCCCCCCGATCTAGCGGGTACGCAGTATTTT.

This chain uses TRBV4-1 with TRBJ2-7; 7 bases are shared with TRBD2. CDR1 is MGHRA, CDR2 YSYEKL, per germline. CDR3 size: 16 residues. V lost 1 base to trimming and J lost 10 bases; unmatched junction nucleotides: 16. This CDR3 is CASSQVEGGVVSAQYF. The CDR3 coding sequence is TGCGCCAGCAGCCAAGTAGAGGGAGGGGTGGTTTCGGCCCAGTACTTC.

In this sample, this clonotype turned up once. The chain is built from TRBV18 and TRBJ1-4; the D is unclear. This CDR3 has 16 amino acids. V was trimmed by 0 bases and J by 6 bases, leaving 14 bases between them. CDR1 and CDR2 (germline): KGHSH, LQKENI. Here the CDR3 DNA reads TGTGCCAGCTCACCACCGTGGGCGCGTGGAGATGAAAAACTGTTTTTT. Residues: CASSPPWARGDEKLFF.

The chain couples TRBV7-2 to TRBJ2-5; 7 bases match TRBD2. From germline, CDR1 is SGHTA and CDR2 FQGNSA. The CDR3 runs 14 residues. V shed 4 bases, J shed 1 base, and the junction held 3 bases outside the gene matches. This CDR3 is CASSYWGGQETQYF. In DNA, the CDR3 is TGTGCCAGCAGCTATTGGGGGGGCCAAGAGACCCAGTACTTC.

The chain uses TRBV9 and TRBJ2-1; possible D gene TRBD1, 6 bases. Trimming shortened V by 0 bases and J by 0 bases, and 7 bases separated the two germline ends. The CDR3 spans 15 residues. CDR1 and CDR2 (germline): SGDLS, YYNGEE. In DNA form, the CDR3 reads TGTGCCAGCAGCGTAGAGGGGGACTCCTACAATGAGCAGTTCTTC. Its protein product is CASSVEGDSYNEQFF.

This sequence joins TRBV7-9 and TRBJ1-2, with a weak D call TRBD1 (6 bases). V lost 2 bases, J lost 4 bases, and 17 bases lay in between. The CDR3 runs 16 residues. Per germline, CDR1 SEHNR and CDR2 FQNEAQ (reference sequence). In DNA form, the CDR3 reads TGTGCCAGCAGCTTATCCGGGGGCGGTGAGTTCTATGGCTACACCTTC. The encoded protein is CASSLSGGGEFYGYTF.

The genes are TRBV11-2 and TRBJ2-5; D unresolved. V lost 4 bases and J lost 5, with 11 bases in between. Germline lookup yields CDR1 SGHAT and CDR2 FQNNGV. The CDR3 length is 13 residues. The CDR3 spells CASSSGRPETQYF. The DNA for the CDR3 is TGTGCCAGCAGCTCCGGACGCCCGGAGACCCAGTACTTC. The variable domain in full, with the rest retrieved from reference TRBV11-2 and TRBJ2-5, is EAGVAQSPRYKIIEKRQSVAFWCNPISGHATLYWYQQILGQGPKLLIQFQNNGVVDDSQLPKDRFSAERLKGVDSTLKIQPAKLEDSAVYLCASSSGRPETQYFGPGTRLLVL.